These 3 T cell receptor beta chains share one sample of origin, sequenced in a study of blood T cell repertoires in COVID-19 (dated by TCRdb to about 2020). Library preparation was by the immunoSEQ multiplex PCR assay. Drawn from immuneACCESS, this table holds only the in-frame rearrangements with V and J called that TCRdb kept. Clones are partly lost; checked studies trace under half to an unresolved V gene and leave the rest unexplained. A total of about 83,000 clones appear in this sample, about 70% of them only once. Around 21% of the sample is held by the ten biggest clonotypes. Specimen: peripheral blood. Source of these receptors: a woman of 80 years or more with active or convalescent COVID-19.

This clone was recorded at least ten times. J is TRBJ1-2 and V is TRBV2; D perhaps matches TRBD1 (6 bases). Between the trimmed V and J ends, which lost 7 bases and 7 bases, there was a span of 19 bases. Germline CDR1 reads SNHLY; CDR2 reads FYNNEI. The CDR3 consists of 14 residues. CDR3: CASITIIQGSGYTF. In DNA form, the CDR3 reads TGTGCCAGCATAACCATAATACAGGGATCTGGCTACACCTTC.

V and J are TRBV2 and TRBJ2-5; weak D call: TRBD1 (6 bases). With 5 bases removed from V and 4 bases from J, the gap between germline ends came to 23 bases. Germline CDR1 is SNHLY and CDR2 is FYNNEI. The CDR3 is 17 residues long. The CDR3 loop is CASSSQQGLTNRETQYF. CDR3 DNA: TGTGCCAGCAGTTCGCAACAGGGATTAACGAATCGAGAGACCCAGTACTTC. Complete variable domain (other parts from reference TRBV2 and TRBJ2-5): EPEVTQTPSHQVTQMGQEVILRCVPISNHLYFYWYRQILGQKVEFLVSFYNNEISEKSEIFDDQFSVERPDGSNFTLKIRSTKLEDSAMYFCASSSQQGLTNRETQYFGPGTRLLVL.

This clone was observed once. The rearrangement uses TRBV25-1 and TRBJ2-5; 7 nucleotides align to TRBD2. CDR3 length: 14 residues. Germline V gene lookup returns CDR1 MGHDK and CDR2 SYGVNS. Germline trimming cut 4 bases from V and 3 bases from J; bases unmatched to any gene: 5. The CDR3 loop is CASSVGGIEETQYF. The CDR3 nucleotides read TGTGCCAGCAGTGTCGGGGGGATTGAAGAGACCCAGTACTTC.